The 7 T cell receptor delta chains below all came from one sample that was sequenced in a study of gamma-delta T cells after stem cell transplantation. TCRdb re-analyzed the RT-PCR reads via CATT. The sample contains over a thousand delta-chain clones, under 2% of which appear only once. What was sequenced was gamma-delta T cells. Source of these receptors: a human donor. It is not recorded whose cells these are; they may come from a transplant donor.

This clone was observed a handful of times. TCRdb's listed protein matches a much larger clone and diverges from this DNA's translation at residue 17, likely through a read error; the protein shown comes from the DNA. V is TRDV2 and J is TRDJ1; D is uncertain. The CDR3 totals 19 residues. CDR1 and CDR2 (germline): GEAIGNYY, EKD. The CDR3 loop is CACDTVTNGVETYTDKFIF. The DNA of the CDR3 is TGTGCCTGTGACACGGTAACGAATGGTGTGGAGACGTACACCGATAAATTCATCTTT.

In this sample, this clone turned up a few times. The protein in TCRdb stems from a much larger clone and differs at residue 4 from this DNA's translation, likely a read error; here the protein is translated from the DNA. The V call is TRDV2, the J call TRDJ1; 9 nucleotides match TRDD3. CDR3 length equals 20 residues. Germline CDR1 and CDR2: GEAIGNYY and EKD. V was clipped by 5 bases and J by 2 bases; unmatched bases: 23. The CDR3 coding sequence is TGTGCCTGTGGCCCACTCTCTCCTAGAGATACTGGGGGAAATACCGATAAACTCATCTTT. Its translation: CACGPLSPRDTGGNTDKLIF.

For this clone: A read error is the likely source, as a far larger clone sits one nucleotide away. The rearrangement links TRDV2 to TRDJ3; TRDD3 matches 7 bases. The CDR3 covers 20 residues. Germline lookup yields CDR1 GEAIGNYY and CDR2 EKD. V gave up 3 bases and J gave up 0 bases; unmatched junction bases: 13. Written as DNA, the CDR3 is TGTGCCTGTGACGCCGCTGGGGATAGCCCCAGCTCCTGGGACACCCGACAGATGTTTTTC. This encodes CACDAAGDSPSSWDTRQMFF.

Concerning this clone: For this DNA, TCRdb reports the protein of a much larger clone, which diverges at residue 10, most likely from a read error; the protein presented here is translated directly from the DNA. This sequence joins TRDV2 and TRDJ1, with TRDD3 as a possible D gene (5 bases). The ends were cut back, 3 bases at V and 3 bases at J, with 16 bases in the middle. Germline CDR1 and CDR2: GEAIGNYY and EKD. The CDR3 runs 15 residues. The CDR3, as DNA: TGTGCCTGTGACCCAATGGGGCAGTACGCCGATAAACTCATCTTT. Residues: CACDPMGQYADKLIF.

As for this clone: The protein that TCRdb holds for this DNA derives from a much larger clone and differs from the translated DNA at residue 5, which likely indicates a read error; the protein shown here is translated from the DNA. The V gene is TRDV2, the J gene TRDJ1; 13 nucleotides agree with TRDD3. Trimming cost V 3 bases and J 3 bases; bases outside gene matches: 12. Germline CDR1 reads GEAIGNYY; CDR2 reads EKD. This CDR3 has 18 residues. This chain's CDR3 is CACDAVSTGGYGPDKLIF. CDR3 DNA: TGTGCCTGTGACGCCGTGTCGACTGGGGGATACGGTCCCGATAAACTCATCTTT.

This clone is large within its sample. Different DNA sequences within this sample yield the same CDR3. This rearrangement joins TRDV2 to TRDJ3, with TRDD3 identical over 12 bases. CDR3 length equals 21 residues. After removal of 0 bases from V and 2 bases from J, the junction contained 10 bases not matched to a gene. Germline V gene data show CDR1 as GEAIGNYY and CDR2 as EKD. The CDR3, as DNA: TGTGCCTGTGACACCGGGAACTGGGGGATACATCGCCCCTGGGACACCCGACAGATGTTTTTC. Its translation is CACDTGNWGIHRPWDTRQMFF.

In the case of this clone: For this DNA, TCRdb reports the protein of a much larger clone, which diverges at residue 16, most likely from a read error; the protein presented here is translated directly from the DNA. The chain combines TRDV2 with TRDJ2; a weak D match, TRDD3 (6 bases). This CDR3 has 20 amino acids. Germline V gives CDR1 GEAIGNYY, CDR2 EKD. In DNA form, the CDR3 reads TGTGCCTGTGACACGATACTGGGACATACGGGGCCGCCTTTGACAACACAACTCTTCTTT. This encodes CACDTILGHTGPPLTTQLFF.